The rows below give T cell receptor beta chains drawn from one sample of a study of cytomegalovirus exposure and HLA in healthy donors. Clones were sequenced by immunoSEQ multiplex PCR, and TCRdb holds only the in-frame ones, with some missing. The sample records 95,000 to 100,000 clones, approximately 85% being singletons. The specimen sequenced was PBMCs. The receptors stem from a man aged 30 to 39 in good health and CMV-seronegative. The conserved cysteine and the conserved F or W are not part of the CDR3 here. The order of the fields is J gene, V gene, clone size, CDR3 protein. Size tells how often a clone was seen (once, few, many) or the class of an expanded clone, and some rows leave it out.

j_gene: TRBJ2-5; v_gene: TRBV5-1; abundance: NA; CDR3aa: ASSPQTSGLETQY
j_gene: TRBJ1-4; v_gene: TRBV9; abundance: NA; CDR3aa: ASSATGGVSEKLF
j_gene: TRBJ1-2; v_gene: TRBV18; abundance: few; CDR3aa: ASSPSGTNYGYT
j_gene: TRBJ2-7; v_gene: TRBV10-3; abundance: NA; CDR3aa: AISESLTAYEQY
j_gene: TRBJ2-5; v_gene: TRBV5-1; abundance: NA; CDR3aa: ASTWRTGKETQY
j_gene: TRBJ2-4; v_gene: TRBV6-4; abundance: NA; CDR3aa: ASSDAIAGLAKNIQY
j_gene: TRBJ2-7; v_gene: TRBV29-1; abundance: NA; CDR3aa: SVIRARGPGEQY
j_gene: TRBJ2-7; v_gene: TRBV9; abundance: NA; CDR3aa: ASSVVPTGNEQY
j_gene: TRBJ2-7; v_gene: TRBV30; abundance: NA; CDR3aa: AWSMSSYEQY
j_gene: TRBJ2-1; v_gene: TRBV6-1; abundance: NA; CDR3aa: ASSDPSGSTNEQF
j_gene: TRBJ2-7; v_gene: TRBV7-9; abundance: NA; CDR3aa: ASSLEGTGTYEQY
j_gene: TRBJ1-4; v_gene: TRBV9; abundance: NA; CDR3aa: ASSLEGVGANEKLF
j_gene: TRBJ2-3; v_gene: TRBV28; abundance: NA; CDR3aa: ASRLGLADTQY
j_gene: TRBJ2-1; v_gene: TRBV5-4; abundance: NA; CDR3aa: ASSLKAGPLGEQF
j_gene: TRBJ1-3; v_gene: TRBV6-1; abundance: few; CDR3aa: ASSEAAWGRISGNTIY
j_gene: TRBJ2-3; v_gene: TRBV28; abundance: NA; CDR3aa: ASSFMAGEDTQY
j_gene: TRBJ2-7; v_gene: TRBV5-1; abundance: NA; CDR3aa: ASSLAGTSGRASYEQY
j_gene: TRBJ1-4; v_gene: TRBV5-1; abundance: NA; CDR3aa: ASSSGTGNEKLF
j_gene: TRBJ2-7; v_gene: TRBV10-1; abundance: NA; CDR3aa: ASSEVVSDSYEQY
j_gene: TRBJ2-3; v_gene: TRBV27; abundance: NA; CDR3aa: ASSSGTDTQY
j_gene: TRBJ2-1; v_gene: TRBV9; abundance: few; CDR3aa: ASSGYSSGSADEQF
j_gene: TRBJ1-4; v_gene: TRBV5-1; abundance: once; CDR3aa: ASSPTGVPNEKLF
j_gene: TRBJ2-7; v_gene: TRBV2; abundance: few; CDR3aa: ASSLDRGATYEQY
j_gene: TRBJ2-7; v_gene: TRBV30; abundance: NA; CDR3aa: AWSLPRVAVSSYEQY
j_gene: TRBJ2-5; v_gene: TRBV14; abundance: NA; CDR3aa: ASSHAPGLAVETQY
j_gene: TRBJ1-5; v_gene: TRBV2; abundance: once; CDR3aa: ASSTDYSNQPQH
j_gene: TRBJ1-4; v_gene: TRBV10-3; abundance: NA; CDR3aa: AHSRNNEKLF
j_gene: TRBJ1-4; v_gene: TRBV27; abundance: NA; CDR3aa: ASRGGTTNEKLF
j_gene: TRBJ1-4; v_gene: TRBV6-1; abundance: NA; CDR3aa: ASSEIGTAEELF
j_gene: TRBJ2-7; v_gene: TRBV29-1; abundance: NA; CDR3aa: SVGGLAVDYEQY
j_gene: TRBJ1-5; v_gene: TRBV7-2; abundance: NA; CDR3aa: ASSLGGVAQPQH
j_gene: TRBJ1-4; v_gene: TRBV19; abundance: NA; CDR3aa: ASSTLSTVATNEKLF
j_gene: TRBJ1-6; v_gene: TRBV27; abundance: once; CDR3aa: ASSLTGVDSPLH
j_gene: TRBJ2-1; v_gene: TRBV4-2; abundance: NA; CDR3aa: ASSPGLEIGEQF
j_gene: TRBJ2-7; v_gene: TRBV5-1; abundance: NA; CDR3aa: ASSLVPPGDEQY
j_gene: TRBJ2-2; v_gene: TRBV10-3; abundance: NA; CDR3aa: AIRGTSGGITGELF
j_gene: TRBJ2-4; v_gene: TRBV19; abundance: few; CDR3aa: ASSMAGGSGSEAAKNIQY
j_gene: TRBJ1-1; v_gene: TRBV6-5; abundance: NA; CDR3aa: ASSYKQGGTEAF
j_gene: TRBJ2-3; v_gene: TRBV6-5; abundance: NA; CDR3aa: ASSYSPAGRTDTQY
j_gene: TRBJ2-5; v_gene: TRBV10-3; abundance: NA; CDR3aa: AISETSGKQETQY
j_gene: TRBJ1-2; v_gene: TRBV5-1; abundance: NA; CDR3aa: ASSLGGEGGYGYT
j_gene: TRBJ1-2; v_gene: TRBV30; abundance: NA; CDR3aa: AGGVNYGYT
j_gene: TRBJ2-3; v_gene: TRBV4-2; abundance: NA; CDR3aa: ASSQGIQAGNTQY
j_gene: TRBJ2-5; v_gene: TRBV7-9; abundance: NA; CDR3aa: ASSLAFQKQETQY
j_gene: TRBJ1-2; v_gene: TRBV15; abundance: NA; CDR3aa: ATRRGIWDREEGYGYT
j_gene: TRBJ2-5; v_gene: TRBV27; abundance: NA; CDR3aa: ASSPIEQGRETQY
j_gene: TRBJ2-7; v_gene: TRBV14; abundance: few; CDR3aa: ASSRRGGQLSYEQY
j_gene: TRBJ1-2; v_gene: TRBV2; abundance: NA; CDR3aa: ASSAGEGSSYGYT
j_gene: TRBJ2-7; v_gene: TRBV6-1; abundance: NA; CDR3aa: ASSEASRYEQY